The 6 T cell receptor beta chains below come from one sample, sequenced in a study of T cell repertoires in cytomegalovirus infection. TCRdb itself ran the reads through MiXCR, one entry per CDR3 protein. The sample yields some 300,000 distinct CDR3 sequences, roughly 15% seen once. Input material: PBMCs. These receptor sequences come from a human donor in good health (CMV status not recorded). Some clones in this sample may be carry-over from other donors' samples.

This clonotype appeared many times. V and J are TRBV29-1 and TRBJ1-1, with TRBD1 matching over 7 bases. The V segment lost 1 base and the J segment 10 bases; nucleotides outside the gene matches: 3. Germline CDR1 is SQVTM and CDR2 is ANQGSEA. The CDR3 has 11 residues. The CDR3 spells CSVEGQGGAFF. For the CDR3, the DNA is TGCAGCGTTGAAGGACAGGGAGGAGCTTTCTTT.

CDR3 DNA: TGTGCCAGCAGCCGGGGACTTCCGTGGGGAGAGACCCAGTACTTC. As protein: CASSRGLPWGETQYF. The rearrangement uses TRBV14 and TRBJ2-5, with TRBD2 as a possible D gene (6 bases). V was trimmed by 4 bases and J by 4 bases, leaving 16 bases between them. The CDR3 has 15 residues. The V gene's germline CDR1 is SGHDN and CDR2 FVKESK.

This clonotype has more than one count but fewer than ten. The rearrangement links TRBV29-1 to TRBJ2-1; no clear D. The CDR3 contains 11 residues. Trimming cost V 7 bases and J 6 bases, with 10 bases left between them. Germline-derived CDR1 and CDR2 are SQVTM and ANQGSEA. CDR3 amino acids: CSGQGANEQFF. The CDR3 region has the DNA TGCAGCGGTCAAGGCGCCAATGAGCAGTTCTTC.

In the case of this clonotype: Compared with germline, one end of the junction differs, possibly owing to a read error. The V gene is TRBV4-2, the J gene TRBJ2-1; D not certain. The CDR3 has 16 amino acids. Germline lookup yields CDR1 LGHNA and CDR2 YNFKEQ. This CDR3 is CASSQGGRNSYNEQFF. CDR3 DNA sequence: TGTGCCAGCAGTCAAGGCGGAAGGAACTCCTACAATGAGCAGTTCTTC.

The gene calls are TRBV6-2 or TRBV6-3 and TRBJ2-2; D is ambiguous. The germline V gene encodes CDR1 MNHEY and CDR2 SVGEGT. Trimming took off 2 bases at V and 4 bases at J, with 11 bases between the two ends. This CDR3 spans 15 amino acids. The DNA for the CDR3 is TGTGCCAGCAGTTACCGTCCGTATAGCACCGGGGAGCTGTTTTTT. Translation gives CASSYRPYSTGELFF.

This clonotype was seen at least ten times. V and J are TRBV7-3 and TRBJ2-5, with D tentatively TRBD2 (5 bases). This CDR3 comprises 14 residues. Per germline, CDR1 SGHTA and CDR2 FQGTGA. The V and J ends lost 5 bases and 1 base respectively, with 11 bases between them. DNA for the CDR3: TGTGCCAGCAGCCGCCCGGGGTCCCAAGAGACCCAGTACTTC. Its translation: CASSRPGSQETQYF. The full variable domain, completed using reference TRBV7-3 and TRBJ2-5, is GAGVSQTPSNKVTEKGKYVELRCDPISGHTALYWYRQSLGQGPEFLIYFQGTGAADDSGLPNDRFFAVRPEGSVSTLKIQRTERGDSAVYLCASSRPGSQETQYFGPGTRLLVL.